The rows below give T cell receptor beta chains drawn from one sample of a study of vaccination and CD4 T cells after COVID-19. These receptors are not linked to any known antigen. Each CDR3 protein is one row after TCRdb ran MiXCR on the PCR reads. This sample has 7,000 to 7,500 distinct CDR3 sequences, with 30% to 45% found just once. The sequencing input was CD4+ T cells from blood, cultured in vitro. All receptors come from a human donor in good health. Both conserved end residues are part of each CDR3. D genes are given only for firm matches. Clone size is stated in some rows and not others, as once, few, many or a class when expanded.

clone size,J gene,V gene,D gene,CDR3 protein,CDR3 DNA
.,TRBJ2-1,TRBV27,TRBD2,CASTREGVPYNEQFF,TGTGCCAGCACCCGGGAGGGAGTCCCCTACAATGAGCAGTTCTTC
few,TRBJ2-1,TRBV6-2/TRBV6-3,TRBD2,CASRSAGVGYNEQFF,TGTGCCAGCAGATCCGCGGGGGTTGGGTACAATGAGCAGTTCTTC
few,TRBJ1-3,TRBV6-1,TRBD1,CASSTTGTGNTIYF,TGTGCCAGCAGTACGACAGGGACTGGAAACACCATATATTTT
few,TRBJ2-1,TRBV6-1,.,CASRQTKGSNEQFF,TGTGCCAGCAGACAAACAAAGGGTTCCAATGAGCAGTTCTTC
.,TRBJ1-2,TRBV12-3/TRBV12-4,TRBD1,CASTGGTRDRVFSDYTF,TGTGCCAGCACGGGGGGGACCCGGGACAGAGTATTTTCTGACTACACCTTC
.,TRBJ2-4,TRBV28,.,CASSFGQLANIQYF,TGTGCCAGCAGTTTTGGTCAGCTAGCGAACATTCAGTACTTC
once,TRBJ2-1,TRBV7-2,TRBD1,CASSLDRGDEQFF,TGTGCCAGCAGCCTCGACAGGGGTGATGAGCAGTTCTTC
.,TRBJ1-1,TRBV29-1,.,CSVVQGPVAEAFF,TGCAGCGTTGTTCAGGGGCCAGTCGCTGAAGCTTTCTTT
.,TRBJ1-2,TRBV5-5,.,CASSSLSGGGYTF,TGTGCCAGCAGCTCCTTGTCGGGTGGCGGCTACACCTTC
.,TRBJ2-7,TRBV18,.,CASSLVSDSSYEQYF,TGTGCCAGCTCACTCGTTTCCGACAGTTCCTACGAGCAGTACTTC
few,TRBJ2-5,TRBV7-2,.,CASSSLRVGRETQYF,TGTGCCAGCAGTTCACTCAGGGTTGGTAGGGAGACCCAGTACTTC
few,TRBJ2-3,TRBV7-9,.,CASSGQDTQYF,TGTGCCAGCAGCGGGCAGGATACGCAGTATTTT
.,TRBJ1-4,TRBV20-1,.,CSAGHGGNEKLFF,TGCAGTGCAGGACACGGGGGGAATGAAAAACTGTTTTTT
few,TRBJ2-6,TRBV7-2,.,CASSYMGVGANVLTF,TGTGCCAGCAGCTACATGGGGGTTGGGGCCAACGTCCTGACTTTC
.,TRBJ2-7,TRBV7-9,TRBD2,CASSFSGDVLWQYF,TGTGCCAGCAGCTTTAGCGGGGACGTCCTATGGCAGTACTTC
few,TRBJ1-5,TRBV28,.,CASSPLGNQPQHF,TGTGCCAGCAGTCCGTTAGGCAATCAGCCCCAGCATTTT
.,TRBJ2-7,TRBV2,TRBD2,CASKGRGGSYEQYF,TGTGCCAGCAAGGGCCGGGGGGGTTCCTACGAGCAGTACTTC
few,TRBJ2-2,TRBV10-1,.,CASMGGNTGELFF,TGCGCCAGCATGGGAGGGAACACCGGGGAGCTGTTTTTT
.,TRBJ1-2,TRBV12-3/TRBV12-4,.,CASSFGYGYTF,TGTGCCAGCAGTTTCGGCTATGGCTACACCTTC
.,TRBJ1-1,TRBV20-1,TRBD1,CSANPGTVNTEAFF,TGCAGTGCTAATCCAGGGACAGTGAACACTGAAGCTTTCTTT
.,TRBJ1-2,TRBV4-1,.,CASSHEPGPMTRGYTF,TGCGCCAGCAGCCACGAACCGGGACCGATGACGAGAGGCTACACCTTC
.,TRBJ1-6,TRBV5-1,.,CASSLDGQGNSPLHF,TGCGCCAGCAGCTTGGATGGGCAGGGGAATTCACCCCTCCACTTT
few,TRBJ1-2,TRBV5-1,.,CASSPHPANYGYTF,TGCGCCAGCAGCCCCCACCCGGCTAACTATGGCTACACCTTC
.,TRBJ1-5,TRBV12-3/TRBV12-4,.,CASSFHGGEVQPQHF,TGTGCCAGCAGTTTTCACGGGGGTGAAGTACAGCCCCAGCATTTT
.,TRBJ2-6,TRBV6-2/TRBV6-3,TRBD1,CAIGTAGANVLTF,TGTGCCATCGGGACAGCTGGGGCCAACGTCCTGACTTTC
.,TRBJ2-3,TRBV20-1,TRBD1,CSALEPGQGRTDTQYF,TGCAGTGCTCTTGAGCCGGGACAGGGGCGCACAGATACGCAGTATTTT
few,TRBJ2-3,TRBV11-2,.,CASSSGTIGDTQYF,TGTGCCAGCAGCTCAGGCACTATAGGAGATACGCAGTATTTT
few,TRBJ1-6,TRBV6-1,.,CASSENLLGSYNSPLHF,TGTGCCAGCAGTGAAAATCTCCTGGGGTCCTATAATTCACCCCTCCACTTT
.,TRBJ2-1,TRBV7-2,TRBD2,CASSFRTWGLAGGPSSYNEQFF,TGTGCCAGCAGCTTCCGGACTTGGGGACTAGCGGGAGGGCCGAGCTCCTACAATGAGCAGTTCTTC